Reported below is one TCR beta chain. Its antigen remains undetermined. The record has no base qualities; no much larger clone is one base away. The source of the sample is a study of blood T cell repertoires in COVID-19 (dated by TCRdb to the early 2020s). With respect to the entire study: Samples from collaborators originated in the United States, Italy and Spain and spanned both the acute and convalescent phases of COVID-19. Samples were obtained from the ongoing ImmuneRACE study (first 160 participants) and from about 1,300 subjects provided by 6 global collaborators. Nearly every sample came with metadata listing a de-identified subject ID, COVID-19 status, age in years and sex. The material from the prospective study consisted of cDNA or gDNA derived from T cells, B-cell-depleted T cells, or PBMCs. Where available, HLA class I and class II types were taken from metadata supplied by the sample provider and were not determined by assay-based typing. The repertoires were made available in a free public database intended to serve as a resource for research on the immune response to SARS-CoV-2. Subjects who had been exposed to COVID-19, were actively infected with it, or had recovered from it provided the deeply sampled blood TCRbeta repertoires that made up the dataset. Results and caveats for the whole study, not just this receptor: The quantity of clinical and demographic metadata differed by source and by participant and was supplied without curation.

TCRbeta CDR3 regions were amplified from genomic DNA using the immunoSEQ Assay, a bias-controlled multiplex PCR. Turning to the authors' computational methods: Nucleated cell counts per sample were estimated from amplification of reference gene primers within the assay. To quantify the absolute abundance of each unique TCRbeta CDR3 rearrangement, sequence reads were collapsed and filtered. For each sample, productive Simpson clonality was calculated as the square root of Simpson's diversity index over productive rearrangements. TCRdb obtained this table from immuneACCESS and retained in-frame rearrangements with V and J assigned. These tables miss some clones; where compared with another copy, unresolved V genes account for less than half of the shortfall, and the remainder is unexplained. The D gene and trimming were derived from the DNA, and the V and J assignments and clone size from that table. Within this sample are tens of thousands of clones, with around 90% of them counted one time only. The ten largest clones take up over 2.5% of the sample.

The collaborating institutions used their own protocols to collect whole blood in K2EDTA tubes. For TCRbeta analysis, collaborators shipped samples as frozen whole blood, isolated PBMCs, or DNA extracted from either of those sample types. Looking up the germline V gene yields CDR1 SGDLS and CDR2 YYNGEE. The CDR3, from cysteine to phenylalanine, totals 20 residues. Left in the record is the CDR3 DNA by itself, 60 bases read in frame from the first base. V lost 1 base and J lost 0 bases, and the count of bases not matched to a germline gene is 12. The V and J genes are TRBV9 and TRBJ2-6, and 8 junction bases match TRBD1. The source material was peripheral blood. The sequence came from a man in his fifties with active COVID-19. This receptor has the CDR3 CASSVRAPTGEISGANVLTF. The nucleotide sequence reads TGTGCCAGCAGCGTAAGGGCCCCGACAGGGGAGATCTCTGGGGCCAACGTCCTGACTTTC.